The 17 T cell receptor beta chains given below trace back to one sample, sequenced in a study of vaccination and CD4 T cells after COVID-19. Stated treatment: approximately 9-day PBMC culture with coronavirus spike peptide pools or control peptides (ViraFEST assay). Oncomine TCR Beta short-read sequencing was applied to DNA from cultured CD4+ T cells. TCRdb used MiXCR to reprocess the PCR reads, holding one entry per CDR3 protein. There are about 15,000 distinct CDR3 sequences in the sample; approximately 49% occur only once, and around 12% lies in the top ten. These receptors have no known antigen. The sequenced sample consisted of CD4+ T cells from blood, cultured in vitro. The receptors stem from a human donor who had recovered from COVID-19.

Only one count was recorded for this clonotype. The V gene is TRBV2, the J gene TRBJ1-1; weak D call: TRBD1 (6 bases). The V and J ends lost 0 bases and 4 bases respectively, with 6 bases between them. The CDR3 spans 13 residues. Germline CDR1 SNHLY, CDR2 FYNNEI. The CDR3 loop is CASSEAQGTEAFF. The CDR3 DNA reads TGTGCCAGCAGTGAAGCACAGGGCACTGAAGCTTTCTTT.

This rearrangement joins TRBV6-5 to TRBJ2-2; D is undetermined. From germline, CDR1 is MNHEY and CDR2 SVGAGI. The CDR3 runs 12 residues. V shed 4 bases and J shed 7 bases, with 7 bases lying between them. The CDR3 DNA reads as TGTGCCAGCAGTTCGACATTCGGGGAGCTGTTTTTT. This sequence encodes CASSSTFGELFF.

The chain couples TRBV4-1 to TRBJ1-6; D is uncertain. There are 17 residues in the CDR3. V gave up 0 bases and J gave up 0 bases, with 9 bases separating them. Germline CDR1 and CDR2: MGHRA and YSYEKL. The CDR3 spells CASSQDAGGSYNSPLHF. CDR3 coding DNA: TGCGCCAGCAGCCAAGATGCTGGAGGCTCCTATAATTCACCCCTCCACTTT.

The chain uses TRBV5-4 and TRBJ1-1; tentatively, D is TRBD1 (5 bases). Looked up from germline, CDR1 is SGHNT and CDR2 is YYREEE (reference sequence). CDR3 length: 13 residues. V was clipped by 4 bases and J by 5 bases, with 12 bases between them. CDR3 bases: TGTGCCAGCAGCCCATCGGGGGAGACTGAAGCTTTCTTT. It encodes CASSPSGETEAFF. Full variable domain (outside the CDR3, taken from reference TRBV5-4 and TRBJ1-1): ETGVTQSPTHLIKTRGQQVTLRCSSQSGHNTVSWYQQALGQGPQFIFQYYREEENGRGNFPPRFSGLQFPNYSSELNVNALELDDSALYLCASSPSGETEAFFGQGTRLTVV.

The chain combines TRBV5-1 with TRBJ2-7; D unclear. This CDR3 has 13 amino acids. CDR1 SGHRS and CDR2 YFSETQ come from the germline V gene. The ends were cut back, 2 bases at V and 3 bases at J, with 9 bases in the middle. CDR3 bases: TGCGCCAGCAGCTTTGGTACATTCTACGAGCAGTACTTC. Its protein is CASSFGTFYEQYF.

The chain recombines TRBV7-2 with TRBJ2-7; D gene ambiguous. The V and J ends lost 0 bases and 7 bases respectively, with 7 bases between them. This CDR3 is 12 amino acids long. CDR1 is SGHTA, CDR2 FQGNSA, per germline. CDR3 sequence (DNA): TGTGCCAGCAGCTTAGCGCTCGGGGAGCAGTACTTC. It yields the protein CASSLALGEQYF.

The V and J genes are TRBV14 and TRBJ1-5, with TRBD1 matching 9 bases. The J segment lost 6 bases and the V segment lost 4 bases, leaving 10 bases of the junction unmatched. The CDR3 is 16 residues long. In germline, CDR1 is SGHDN, CDR2 FVKESK. The CDR3 loop reads CASSRPGTGYFQPQHF. The CDR3 DNA reads TGTGCCAGCAGCCGACCCGGGACAGGGTATTTTCAGCCCCAGCATTTT. Full variable domain (remainder filled in from reference TRBV14 and TRBJ1-5): EAGVTQFPSHSVIEKGQTVTLRCDPISGHDNLYWYRRVMGKEIKFLLHFVKESKQDESGMPNNRFLAERTGGTYSTLKVQPAELEDSGVYFCASSRPGTGYFQPQHFGDGTRLSIL.

This clonotype was found a few times. The rearrangement joins TRBV5-4 to TRBJ2-7; 9 positions match TRBD1. CDR1 is SGHNT, CDR2 YYREEE, per germline (reference sequence). V gave up 0 bases and J gave up 7 bases; unmatched junction bases: 2. This CDR3 has 13 amino acids. The CDR3 sequence: CASSLDGTGEQYF. CDR3 DNA sequence: TGTGCCAGCAGCTTGGACGGGACAGGGGAGCAGTACTTC.

The chain has TRBV6-1 and TRBJ2-5; either TRBD1 or TRBD2 may fit D (5 bases each). The CDR3 totals 14 residues. Germline CDR1 reads MNHNS; CDR2 reads SASEGT. V gave up 0 bases and J gave up 4 bases, with 9 bases separating them. The DNA of the CDR3 is TGTGCCAGCAGTGAAGCGCTGAGGGGAGAGACCCAGTACTTC. Encoded protein: CASSEALRGETQYF.

This chain connects TRBV10-1 to TRBJ1-2, with 8 bases matching TRBD1. Germline values: CDR1 WNHNN, CDR2 SYGVQD (reference sequence). V lost 8 bases and J lost 2; bases outside the gene matches: 4. This CDR3 has 13 amino acids. The CDR3 DNA reads as TGCGCCAGCGCCAGGACAGGGAACTATGGCTACACCTTC. The encoded protein is CASARTGNYGYTF.

This clonotype is judged large. This chain uses TRBV6-5 with TRBJ2-7, with 9 bases that match TRBD1. After removal of 4 bases from V and 7 bases from J, the junction contained 8 bases not matched to a gene. This CDR3 has 14 residues. Germline V gene data show CDR1 as MNHEY and CDR2 as SVGAGI. The CDR3 nucleotides are TGTGCCAGCAGTTCGGGACAGGGTACGGGGGAGCAGTACTTC. It is translated as CASSSGQGTGEQYF.

The rearrangement uses TRBV6-1 and TRBJ2-5; the D gene is possibly TRBD1 (6 bases). Trimming took off 5 bases at V and 2 bases at J, with 18 bases between the two ends. The CDR3 loop spans 16 amino acids. The germline gives CDR1 MNHNS, CDR2 SASEGT. The CDR3 region is CASSPQTGMGQETQYF. As DNA, the CDR3 is TGTGCCAGCAGTCCGCAGACAGGCATGGGGCAAGAGACCCAGTACTTC.

The chain carries TRBV18 and TRBJ1-6, with 8 bases matching TRBD1. Germline CDR1 KGHSH, CDR2 LQKENI. The junction had 6 bases not matched to a gene; V was cut back by 4 bases and J by 7 bases. This CDR3 is 15 amino acids long. The CDR3 region is CASSLGQGQNSPLHF. CDR3 bases: TGTGCCAGCTCACTCGGACAGGGCCAGAATTCACCCCTCCACTTT.

This clonotype has only a few counts. V is TRBV20-1 and J is TRBJ1-1; unclear D gene. Trimming took off 3 bases at V and 1 base at J, with 9 bases between the two ends. Germline-derived CDR1 and CDR2 are DFQATT and SNEGSKA (reference sequence). CDR3 size: 13 residues. The CDR3 coding sequence is TGCAGTGCTAGGACAATGGGGAACACTGAAGCTTTCTTT. Translated, it gives CSARTMGNTEAFF.

The V call is TRBV20-1, the J call TRBJ2-3; D remains unclear. The germline V and J ends were trimmed by 4 bases and 6 bases, with 8 bases remaining between them. The CDR3 extends over 11 amino acids. CDR1 and CDR2 from the germline V gene are DFQATT and SNEGSKA (reference sequence). The CDR3 nucleotides read TGCAGTGCTATCGATTTGGATACGCAGTATTTT. As protein: CSAIDLDTQYF.

This clonotype was detected only once. This chain connects TRBV21-1 to TRBJ2-7; TRBD1 is taken as the D call from the table, unchecked against the DNA. TRBV21-1 is noted as a pseudogene. This CDR3 contains 13 residues. CDR3 DNA sequence: TGTGCCAGCAGCAGGCTGACAGGGGGGGAGCAGTACTTC. Residues: CASSRLTGGEQYF.

The chain recombines TRBV12-3 or TRBV12-4 with TRBJ2-1; TRBD1 might be the D (5 bases). The CDR3 loop spans 17 amino acids. Trimming pared 6 bases from V and 0 bases from J, leaving 18 bases between. The CDR3 spells CASSARQSLSSYNEQFF. In DNA, the CDR3 is TGTGCCAGCAGCGCCCGACAGTCCCTAAGCTCCTACAATGAGCAGTTCTTC.